Listed here are 7 T cell receptor beta chains from one sample, sequenced in a study of neurological immune-mediated disorders. TCRdb passed the 5' RACE reads through MiXCR, listing each CDR3 protein once. The data hold 45,000 or so distinct CDR3 sequences, with under 25% observed a single time. Time point in this sample: technical triplicate 3. Sequencing was done on a sample of PBMCs. Source of these receptors: a man between 60 and 75 years old with HTLV-1-associated myelopathy (HAM/TSP).

The sample holds many counts of this clonotype. The chain has TRBV5-1 and TRBJ2-5; unclear D gene. CDR1 and CDR2 (germline): SGHRS, YFSETQ. This CDR3 is built from 14 residues. V lost 4 bases and J 1 base, leaving 11 bases between the germline ends. CDR3 sequence (DNA): TGCGCCAGCAGCCCCGATGAGGCCCAAGAGACCCAGTACTTC. Protein sequence: CASSPDEAQETQYF.

The rearrangement joins TRBV18 to TRBJ1-1; D remains unclear. The CDR3 runs to 15 residues. Germline V gene lookup returns CDR1 KGHSH and CDR2 LQKENI. V lost 0 bases, J lost 0 bases, and 8 bases lay in between. CDR3 bases: TGTGCCAGCTCACCACCGAATTTGATGAACACTGAAGCTTTCTTT. Its translation is CASSPPNLMNTEAFF.

The chain is built from TRBV5-1 and TRBJ2-1; D gene uncertain. CDR3 length: 13 residues. Per germline, CDR1 SGHRS and CDR2 YFSETQ. Between the trimmed V and J ends, which lost 0 bases and 6 bases, there was a span of 7 bases. CDR3 sequence (DNA): TGCGCCAGCAGCTTGGCGACAACCAATGAGCAGTTCTTC. Translating it yields CASSLATTNEQFF.

The chain links TRBV12-3 or TRBV12-4 to TRBJ1-1; D remains ambiguous. The CDR3 consists of 15 residues. Trimming pared 3 bases from V and 0 bases from J, leaving 11 bases between. CDR3 amino acids: CASSFRREMNTEAFF. The CDR3 nucleotides are TGTGCCAGCAGTTTTCGTAGGGAGATGAACACTGAAGCTTTCTTT.

The chain employs TRBV14 and TRBJ1-6; D not resolved. CDR1 is SGHDN, CDR2 FVKESK, per germline. V was cut by 2 bases and J by 0 bases, with 2 bases left in between. The CDR3 consists of 14 residues. The CDR3 reads CASSQNSYNSPLHF. CDR3 DNA sequence: TGTGCCAGCAGCCAAAACTCCTATAATTCACCCCTCCACTTT.

This clonotype has a count of ten or more. V gene TRBV5-6 combines with J gene TRBJ2-3, with a weak D call TRBD2 (5 bases). This CDR3 comprises 14 residues. Trimming took off 0 bases at V and 4 bases at J, with 9 bases between the two ends. Germline CDR1 SGHDT, CDR2 YYEEEE. The CDR3: CASSLAGSADTQYF. DNA for the CDR3: TGTGCCAGCAGCTTGGCGGGGTCGGCAGATACGCAGTATTTT. Filled out from reference TRBV5-6 and TRBJ2-3, the complete variable domain reads DAGVTQSPTHLIKTRGQQVTLRCSPKSGHDTVSWYQQALGQGPQFIFQYYEEEERQRGNFPDRFSGHQFPNYSSELNVNALLLGDSALYLCASSLAGSADTQYFGPGTRLTVL.

In regard to this clonotype: The junction and the germline gene differ at one end; a read error may be behind it. This rearrangement joins TRBV5-1 to TRBJ2-2; no clear D. Germline V CDR1 and CDR2: SGHRS, YFSETQ. This CDR3 comprises 14 residues. The CDR3 sequence is CASSVSPNTWELFF. The CDR3 nucleotides are TGCGCCAGCTCGGTCAGCCCGAACACCTGGGAGCTGTTTTTT.